This T cell receptor (beta chain) was profiled in a study of metastatic and nonmetastatic thyroid tumors. Study-wide points: As reported, TCR beta diversity in blood and tumor was significantly higher in malignant thyroid tumors than in benign nodules.

No treatment of any kind had been given to any patient before thyroid surgery. This clone was seen only once. The antigen remains undetermined. From the PCR reads, TCRdb re-called clones with MiXCR. The sample contains tens of thousands of clones, around a sixth of which appear only once. This TCR derives from a female donor with papillary thyroid cancer or a benign thyroid nodule (not recorded which). Some clones in this sample may be carry-over from other donors' samples. The sequencing input was blood.

CDR3 in DNA: TGTGCCAGCAGCTTGCGAACAGTCCACTACAATGAGCAGTTCTTC. It yields the protein CASSLRTVHYNEQFF. The chain recombines TRBV11-1 with TRBJ2-1; D gene ambiguous. The CDR3 is made up of 15 amino acids. Germline V gene sequence: CDR1 SGHAT, CDR2 FQDESV (reference sequence). Trimming removed 3 bases at V and 3 bases at J, with 12 bases between.